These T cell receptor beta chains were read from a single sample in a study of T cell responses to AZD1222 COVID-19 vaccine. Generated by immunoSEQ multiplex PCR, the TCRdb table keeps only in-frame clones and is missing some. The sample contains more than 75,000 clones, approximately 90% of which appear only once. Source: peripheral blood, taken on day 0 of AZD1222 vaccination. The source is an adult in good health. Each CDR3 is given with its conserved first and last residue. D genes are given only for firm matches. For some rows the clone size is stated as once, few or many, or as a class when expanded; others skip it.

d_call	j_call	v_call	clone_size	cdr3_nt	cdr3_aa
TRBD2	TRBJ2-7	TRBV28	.	TGTGCCAGCAGACTAGCGGGAGTAGTCGTCGAGCAGTACTTC	CASRLAGVVVEQYF
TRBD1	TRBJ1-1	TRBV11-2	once	TGTGCCAGCAGCAACAGGGGGAACACTGAAGCTTTCTTT	CASSNRGNTEAFF
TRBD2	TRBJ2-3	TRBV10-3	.	TGTGCCATCAGTGTCCACCTAGCGGGGGGGCAAACAGATACGCAGTATTTT	CAISVHLAGGQTDTQYF
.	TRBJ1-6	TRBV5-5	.	TGTGCCAGCAGCCTGGTGACAGTCGCGTCACCCCTCCACTTT	CASSLVTVASPLHF
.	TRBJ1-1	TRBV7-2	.	TGTGCCAGCAGCTTAGCTCTTCGGCTGCGGGGTAACACTGAAGCTTTCTTT	CASSLALRLRGNTEAFF
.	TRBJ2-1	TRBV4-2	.	TGTGCCAGCAGCCAAGAGGAGGGTCGGAACAATGAGCAGTTCTTC	CASSQEEGRNNEQFF
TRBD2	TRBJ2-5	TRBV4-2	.	TGTGCCAGCAGCCGTTTAGGGACTAGCGGGGAGGGGGAGACCCAGTACTTC	CASSRLGTSGEGETQYF
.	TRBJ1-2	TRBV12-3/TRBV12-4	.	TGTGCCAGCAGTTTAGTAGGCCCAGGACACACCTTC	CASSLVGPGHTF
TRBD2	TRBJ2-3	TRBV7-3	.	TGTGCCAGCAGCTCTCTACTAGCGGGGGGCACAGATACGCAGTATTTT	CASSSLLAGGTDTQYF
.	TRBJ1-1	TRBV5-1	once	TGCGCCAGCAGCTCGGGTGCGGGGGGTGGGACTGAAGCTTTCTTT	CASSSGAGGGTEAFF
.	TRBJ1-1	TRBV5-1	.	TGCGCCAGCAGCTTGGCCAGCAGGGTGGCCACTGAAGCTTTCTTT	CASSLASRVATEAFF
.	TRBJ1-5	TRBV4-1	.	TGCGCCAGCAGCCAACCGGGAATCAATCAGCCCCAGCATTTT	CASSQPGINQPQHF
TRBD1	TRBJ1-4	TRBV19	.	TGTGCCAGTAGTATAGATGCCGGGACAGGGGTTATCGAACTGTTTTTT	CASSIDAGTGVIELFF
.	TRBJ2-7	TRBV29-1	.	TGCAGCGTTGGAAGTGTAGGCGGGACACACTCCTACGAGCAGTACTTC	CSVGSVGGTHSYEQYF
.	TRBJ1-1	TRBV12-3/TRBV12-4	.	TGTGCCAGCAGCCGGGTGACCACTGAAGCTTTCTTT	CASSRVTTEAFF
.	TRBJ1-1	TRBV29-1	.	TGCAGCGTTGAATTTATGAACACTGAAGCTTTCTTT	CSVEFMNTEAFF
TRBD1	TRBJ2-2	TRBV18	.	TGTGCCAGCTCACCTCAGGGACAGGGGAACACCGGGGAGCTGTTTTTT	CASSPQGQGNTGELFF
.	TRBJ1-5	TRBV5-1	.	TGCGCCAGCAGCCCCCCACACGTAGAGAGCAATCAGCCCCAGCATTTT	CASSPPHVESNQPQHF
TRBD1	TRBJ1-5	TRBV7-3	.	TGTGCCAGCAGCCCGACAGGGGGTGGAAATCAGCCCCAGCATTTT	CASSPTGGGNQPQHF
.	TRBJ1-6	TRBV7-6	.	TGTGCCAGCAGCTTATCAGGGACAAGCTCCTATAATTCACCCCTCCACTTT	CASSLSGTSSYNSPLHF
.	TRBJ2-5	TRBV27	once	TGTGCCAGCAGTTATGGGGGGGCGTTGGAGACCCAGTACTTC	CASSYGGALETQYF
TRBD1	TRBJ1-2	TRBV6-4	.	TGTGCCAGCAGACAGGGGCAAGGGATTGGTGGCTACACCTTC	CASRQGQGIGGYTF
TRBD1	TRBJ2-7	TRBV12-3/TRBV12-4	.	TGTGCCAGCGCTGGACAGGGGCTATACGAGCAGTACTTC	CASAGQGLYEQYF
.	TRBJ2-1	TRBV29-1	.	TGCAGCGTTGAAGGAGGGGCGTTAGTCGATGAGCAGTTCTTC	CSVEGGALVDEQFF
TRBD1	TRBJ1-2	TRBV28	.	TGTGCCAGCAGCCCCCCAGGGGGATGGCGGGGCTACACCTTC	CASSPPGGWRGYTF